Listed below are T cell receptor beta chains from one sample, sequenced in a study of early T cells in non-severe SARS-CoV-2 infection. In TCRdb, the 5' RACE reads were re-called with MiXCR into one record per CDR3 protein. Here the sample spans around 88,000 distinct CDR3 sequences, around an eighth being singletons. The specimen sequenced was whole blood. The source is an adult who was a healthcare worker with PCR-confirmed SARS-CoV-2 infection or an uninfected control (not recorded which). CDR3s include the opening cysteine and the closing phenylalanine or tryptophan. Fields, in order: CDR3 length, V gene, J gene, CDR3 protein.

length: 14; V: TRBV29-1; J: TRBJ1-1; CDR3: CSAGRTTGYTEAFF
length: 15; V: TRBV3-1; J: TRBJ1-4; CDR3: CASSQESTGYEKLFF
length: 17; V: TRBV18; J: TRBJ1-3; CDR3: CASSPLGTGSSGNTIYF
length: 15; V: TRBV4-1; J: TRBJ2-7; CDR3: CASSQVGTASYEQYF
length: 13; V: TRBV3-1; J: TRBJ2-1; CDR3: CASSQTGGDEQFF
length: 17; V: TRBV11-3; J: TRBJ2-1; CDR3: CASSLGVRGKPYNEQFF
length: 14; V: TRBV19; J: TRBJ2-7; CDR3: CASTPGTGTYEQYF
length: 16; V: TRBV20-1; J: TRBJ1-1; CDR3: CSARPSPGGGWTEAFF
length: 15; V: TRBV27; J: TRBJ2-1; CDR3: CASSRSGRPYNEQFF
length: 14; V: TRBV6-6; J: TRBJ2-1; CDR3: CATEAGGSYNEQFF
length: 14; V: TRBV19; J: TRBJ1-1; CDR3: CASSPRDRASAWFF
length: 15; V: TRBV2; J: TRBJ1-1; CDR3: CASSEAPAGRTEAFF
length: 15; V: TRBV7-7; J: TRBJ2-2; CDR3: CASSLAGGYTGELFF
length: 15; V: TRBV9; J: TRBJ2-1; CDR3: CASSDNRDMYNEQFF
length: 15; V: TRBV5-1; J: TRBJ2-1; CDR3: CASSFSGDSYNEQFF
length: 14; V: TRBV29-1; J: TRBJ1-2; CDR3: CSGGRSGQLYGYTF
length: 16; V: TRBV4-1; J: TRBJ2-7; CDR3: CASRKRTDAFGYEQYF
length: 18; V: TRBV5-4; J: TRBJ2-4; CDR3: CASSPPGEPGTIKNIQYF
length: 13; V: TRBV29-1; J: TRBJ2-3; CDR3: CSVVEASTDTQYF
length: 12; V: TRBV29-1; J: TRBJ2-4; CDR3: CSVEGGGNIQYF
length: 15; V: TRBV19; J: TRBJ2-1; CDR3: CASSTSLASYNEQFF
length: 13; V: TRBV4-2; J: TRBJ2-1; CDR3: CASSQDGYDEQFF